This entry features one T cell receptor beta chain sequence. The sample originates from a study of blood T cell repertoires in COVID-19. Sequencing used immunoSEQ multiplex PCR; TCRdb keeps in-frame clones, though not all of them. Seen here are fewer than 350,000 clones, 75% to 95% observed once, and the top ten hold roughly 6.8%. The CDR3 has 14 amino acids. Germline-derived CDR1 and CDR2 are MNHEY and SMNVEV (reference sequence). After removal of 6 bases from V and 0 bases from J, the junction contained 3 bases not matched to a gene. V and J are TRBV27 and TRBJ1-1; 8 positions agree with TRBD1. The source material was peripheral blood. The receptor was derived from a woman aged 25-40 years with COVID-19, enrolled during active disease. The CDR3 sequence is CASSVGQVNTEAFF. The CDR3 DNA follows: TGTGCCAGCAGCGTGGGACAGGTGAACACTGAAGCTTTCTTT.